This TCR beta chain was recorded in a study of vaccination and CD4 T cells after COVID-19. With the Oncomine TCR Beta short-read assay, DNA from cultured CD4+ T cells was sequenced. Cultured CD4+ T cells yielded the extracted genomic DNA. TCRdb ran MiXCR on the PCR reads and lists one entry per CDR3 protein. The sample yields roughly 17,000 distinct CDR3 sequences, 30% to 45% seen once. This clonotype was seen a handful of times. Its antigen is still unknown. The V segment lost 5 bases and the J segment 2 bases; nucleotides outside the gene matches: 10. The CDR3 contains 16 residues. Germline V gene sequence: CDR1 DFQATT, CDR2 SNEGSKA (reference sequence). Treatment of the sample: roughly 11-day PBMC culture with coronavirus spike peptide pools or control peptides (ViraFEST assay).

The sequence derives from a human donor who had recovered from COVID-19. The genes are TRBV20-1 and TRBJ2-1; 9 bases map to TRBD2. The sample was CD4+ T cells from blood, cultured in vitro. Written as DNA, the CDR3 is TGCAGTGCTCCTAAAAGCGGGAGGCAAACCTACAATGAGCAGTTCTTC. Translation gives CSAPKSGRQTYNEQFF.